This TCR beta chain was identified during a study of technical replicates of blood from several donors. TCRdb's table, derived via immunoSEQ multiplex PCR, lists solely in-frame clones and lacks some. The table includes about 100,000 clones, over 95% detected once. The CDR3 covers 16 residues. Trimming removed 4 bases from V and 4 bases from J; junction bases left unmatched: 5. The germline V gene encodes CDR1 MNHEY and CDR2 SVGAGI. This chain links TRBV6-5 with TRBJ2-5; the match to TRBD2 covers 14 bases. The sample taken for sequencing was T cells isolated from PBMCs. This sequence originates from a human donor in good health. The CDR3 reads CASSLDGTSGGETQYF. The DNA of the CDR3 is TGTGCCAGCAGTTTAGACGGGACTAGCGGGGGAGAGACCCAGTACTTC.